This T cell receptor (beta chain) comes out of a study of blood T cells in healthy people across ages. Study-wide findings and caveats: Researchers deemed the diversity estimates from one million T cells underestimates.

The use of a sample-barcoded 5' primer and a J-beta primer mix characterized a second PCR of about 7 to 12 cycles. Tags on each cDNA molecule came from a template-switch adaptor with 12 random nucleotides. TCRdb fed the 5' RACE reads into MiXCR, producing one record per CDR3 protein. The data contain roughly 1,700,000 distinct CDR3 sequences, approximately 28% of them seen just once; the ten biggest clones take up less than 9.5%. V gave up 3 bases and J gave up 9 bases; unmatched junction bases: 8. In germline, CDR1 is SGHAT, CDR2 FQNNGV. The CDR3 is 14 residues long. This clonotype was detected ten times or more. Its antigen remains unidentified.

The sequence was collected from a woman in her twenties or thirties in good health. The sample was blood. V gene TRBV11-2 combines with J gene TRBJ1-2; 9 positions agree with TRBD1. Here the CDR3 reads CASSLGTGSDSYTF. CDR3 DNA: TGTGCCAGCAGCTTGGGGACAGGGAGTGATAGCTACACCTTC.